The 30 T cell receptor beta chains listed next were all sequenced from one sample in a study of post-analysis software for immune sequencing data. Antigens for these TCRs are unknown. Findings and limits, study-wide: In patients, about 5 TRBV segments were more frequent than in controls, with TRBV5-6, TRBV5-1 and TRBV20-1 among them.

Sequencing libraries made from TCR beta cDNA carried unique molecular identifiers. TCRdb re-called the PCR reads with MiXCR, one entry per CDR3 protein. This table has 750,000 to 950,000 distinct CDR3 sequences, about 43% appearing once. Sequenced sample: blood. The receptor set was obtained from a girl under 18 with multiple sclerosis.

This sequence joins TRBV2 and TRBJ2-5, with D possibly matching TRBD1 (6 bases). With 3 bases removed from V and 2 bases from J, the gap between germline ends came to 13 bases. Germline V lookup: CDR1 SNHLY, CDR2 FYNNEI. This CDR3 region has 15 residues. CDR3: CASSDPQGRQETQYF. In DNA, the CDR3 is TGTGCCAGCAGTGACCCACAGGGACGGCAAGAGACCCAGTACTTC.

The chain is built from TRBV6-1 and TRBJ1-2; 10 positions match TRBD1. V trimming: 3 bases; J trimming: 2 bases; junction bases outside the gene matches: 12. Germline-derived CDR1 and CDR2 are MNHNS and SASEGT. The length of the CDR3 is 18 residues. The CDR3 protein is CASSDADRGDPLNYGYTF. Here the CDR3 DNA reads TGTGCCAGCAGTGATGCGGACAGGGGGGACCCCCTCAACTATGGCTACACCTTC.

The CDR3 nucleotides read TGTGCCAGCAGCATCGGACGGACTTCTGGGGCCAACGTCCTGACTTTC. Translated, it gives CASSIGRTSGANVLTF. This chain uses TRBV7-9 with TRBJ2-6, with a tentative D call TRBD2 (5 bases). CDR1 is SEHNR and CDR2 is FQNEAQ in the germline V gene (reference sequence). The CDR3 contains 16 residues. V lost 5 bases and J 1 base, leaving 12 bases between the germline ends.

The chain links TRBV3-1 to TRBJ2-5, with a possible D match to TRBD1 (6 bases). Germline V gives CDR1 LGHDT, CDR2 YNNKEL (reference sequence). The CDR3 loop spans 17 amino acids. The germline V and J ends were trimmed by 7 bases and 2 bases, with 23 bases remaining between them. The CDR3 sequence: CASTRSRGNRGQETQYF. CDR3 nucleotide sequence: TGTGCCAGCACCCGATCCAGGGGCAACCGGGGACAAGAGACCCAGTACTTC.

CDR3 sequence reads: CASSQDLLENDEQFF. In nucleotides, the CDR3 is TGCGCCAGCAGCCAAGACTTACTAGAGAACGATGAGCAGTTCTTC. The chain combines TRBV4-3 with TRBJ2-1; possible D gene TRBD2, 5 bases. V lost 0 bases, J lost 8 bases, and 14 bases lay in between. The CDR3 spans 15 residues. Germline V gene lookup returns CDR1 LGHNA and CDR2 YSLEER.

Points on this clonotype: One junction end disagrees with the germline gene, perhaps due to a read error. The CDR3 region is CVSSLVGNRRPLEDTQYF. CDR3 DNA: TGTGTCAGCAGCTTAGTGGGAAACAGGCGGCCACTTGAGGATACGCAGTATTTT. The gene calls are TRBV13 and TRBJ2-3; a weak D match, TRBD1 (5 bases). The CDR3 consists of 18 residues. Germline values: CDR1 PRHDT, CDR2 FYEKMQ (reference sequence).

The chain links TRBV7-2 to TRBJ2-1; TRBD2 agrees at 8 bases. The CDR3 is made up of 16 amino acids. CDR1 is SGHTA and CDR2 is FQGNSA in the germline V gene. V was clipped by 3 bases and J by 0 bases; unmatched bases: 4. The CDR3 sequence: CASSLTGGDSYNEQFF. The CDR3 bases are TGTGCCAGCAGCTTGACCGGGGGGGACTCCTACAATGAGCAGTTCTTC.

V and J are TRBV29-1 and TRBJ2-1; 13 bases map to TRBD2. With V trimmed by 6 bases and J by 9 bases, 8 bases remained unmatched. This CDR3 spans 14 amino acids. CDR1 and CDR2 (germline): SQVTM, ANQGSEA. CDR3 residues: CSVLTSGRASEQFF. CDR3 DNA: TGCAGCGTCCTCACTAGCGGGAGGGCCAGTGAGCAGTTCTTC.

The chain combines TRBV5-6 with TRBJ1-6, with 9 bases matching TRBD1. This CDR3 comprises 17 residues. Germline-derived CDR1 and CDR2 are SGHDT and YYEEEE. J gave up 0 bases and V 3 bases, and 4 bases lay outside the gene matches. CDR3 region: CASSSSTGGSYNSPLHF. The CDR3 DNA follows: TGTGCCAGCAGCTCATCGACAGGGGGCTCCTATAATTCACCCCTCCACTTT.

The table lists this clonotype with a count of one. The chain employs TRBV20-1 and TRBJ1-2; weak D call: TRBD1 (6 bases). V was trimmed by 5 bases and J by 4 bases, leaving 17 bases between them. The CDR3 extends over 14 amino acids. The germline CDR1 and CDR2 sequences are DFQATT and SNEGSKA (reference sequence). In nucleotides, the CDR3 is TGCAGTGCTCACAGGGATTCGGGACCCTATGGCTACACCTTC. Its protein product is CSAHRDSGPYGYTF.

This clonotype was counted only a few times. The junction and the germline gene differ at one end; a read error may be behind it. This rearrangement joins TRBV4-1 to TRBJ2-7; TRBD1 aligns across 7 bases. In germline, CDR1 is MGHRA, CDR2 YSYEKL. CDR3 length: 15 amino acids. CDR3 DNA: TGTGCCAGCAGCCCTCAGGACAGGCCGGTTTACGAGCAGTACTTC. Translated, it gives CASSPQDRPVYEQYF.

This clonotype has a handful of counts. V gene TRBV20-1 combines with J gene TRBJ2-7, with TRBD2 identical over 9 bases. The CDR3 loop spans 14 amino acids. CDR1 is DFQATT, CDR2 SNEGSKA, per germline (reference sequence). The junction had 2 bases not matched to a gene; V was cut back by 1 base and J by 1 base. CDR3 bases: TGCAGTGCTAGAGCGAGCGGGAGGTCCTACGAGCAGTACTTC. This translates into CSARASGRSYEQYF.

V gene TRBV7-2 combines with J gene TRBJ2-1; TRBD2 matches 7 bases. The DNA end favors TRBJ2-7, so the J call may be wrong. Germline loops: CDR1 SGHTA, CDR2 FQGNSA. CDR3 size: 14 residues. CDR3 in amino acids: CASSKGSGRIEQYF. CDR3 sequence (DNA): TGTGCCAGCAGCAAGGGTAGCGGGCGGATTGAGCAGTACTTC.

V gene TRBV7-9 combines with J gene TRBJ2-7, with TRBD2 matching over 8 bases. The CDR3 spans 13 residues. CDR1 and CDR2 from the germline V gene are SEHNR and FQNEAQ (reference sequence). Losses at the gene ends were 4 bases for V and 6 bases for J; bases not matched to a gene: 5. The CDR3 sequence: CASSSTTSAEQYF. CDR3 in DNA: TGTGCCAGCAGCTCAACGACTAGCGCCGAGCAGTACTTC.

This clonotype was seen more than once but under ten times. The chain joins TRBV12-3 or TRBV12-4 to TRBJ2-3; 7 bases align to TRBD2. After removal of 4 bases from V and 0 bases from J, the junction contained 4 bases not matched to a gene. The CDR3 extends over 15 amino acids. The CDR3 DNA reads as TGTGCCAGCAGTTCGCGCGGGAGTAGCACAGATACGCAGTATTTT. As protein: CASSSRGSSTDTQYF.

The V call is TRBV20-1, the J call TRBJ2-7, with 7 bases aligning to TRBD1. The assigned J gene may be wrong: the sequence end matches TRBJ2-5 better. The CDR3 loop spans 13 amino acids. Germline V gene data show CDR1 as DFQATT and CDR2 as SNEGSKA (reference sequence). CDR3 in amino acids: CSARSTGRETQYF. The CDR3 nucleotides read TGCAGTGCTAGATCGACAGGGAGAGAGACCCAGTACTTC.

The sample holds many counts of this clonotype. The DNA for the CDR3 is TGTGCCACCAGTGGACAGTACACAGATACGCAGTATTTT. Protein sequence: CATSGQYTDTQYF. The chain uses TRBV15 and TRBJ2-3; D possibly corresponds to TRBD1 (6 bases). Per the germline V gene, CDR1 is LNHNV and CDR2 is YYDKDF (reference sequence). With 6 bases removed from V and 2 bases from J, the gap between germline ends came to 9 bases. This CDR3 has 13 residues.

This clonotype was found a few times. The chain links TRBV29-1 to TRBJ2-4; no definite D call. The end of the DNA fits TRBJ2-5 better, so the J call may be wrong. This CDR3 has 13 amino acids. CDR1 and CDR2 (germline): SQVTM, ANQGSEA. In nucleotides, the CDR3 is TGCAGCGTTGATGTAAGCCTGGGAGAGACCCAGTACTTC. This codes for CSVDVSLGETQYF.

The chain is built from TRBV6-2 or TRBV6-3 and TRBJ2-1; perhaps TRBD2 as D (5 bases). The length of the CDR3 is 13 residues. V dropped 8 bases and J dropped 10 bases, with 18 bases sitting between them. The germline CDR1 and CDR2 sequences are MNHEY and SVGEGT. The CDR3 here is CASAVGGPREQFF. CDR3 nucleotide sequence: TGTGCCAGCGCAGTCGGCGGGCCCAGGGAGCAGTTCTTC.

The V and J genes are TRBV7-9 and TRBJ2-7, with TRBD2 matching over 12 bases. There are 15 residues in the CDR3. Germline values: CDR1 SEHNR, CDR2 FQNEAQ (reference sequence). With V trimmed by 4 bases and J by 6 bases, 7 bases remained unmatched. The DNA of the CDR3 is TGTGCCAGCAGCTCTAGGACTAGCGGGGATGGCGAGCAGTACTTC. Its translation is CASSSRTSGDGEQYF.

The genes are TRBV5-5 and TRBJ2-5; D uncertain. V was clipped by 4 bases and J by 1 base, with 11 bases between them. Per the germline V gene, CDR1 is SGHKS and CDR2 is YYEKEE (reference sequence). The CDR3 contains 14 residues. The CDR3 DNA is TGTGCCAGCAGCCCCTTGGGGATCCAAGAGACCCAGTACTTC. This gives the protein CASSPLGIQETQYF.

This clonotype was observed a handful of times. The chain links TRBV6-5 to TRBJ2-5; D gene ambiguous. This CDR3 has 15 amino acids. From germline, CDR1 is MNHEY and CDR2 SVGAGI. The germline V and J ends were trimmed by 5 bases and 3 bases, with 16 bases remaining between them. The DNA of the CDR3 is TGTGCCAGCAGTCGACTTTTATCCTTTAAAGAGACCCAGTACTTC. Translation gives CASSRLLSFKETQYF.

V usage is TRBV10-3 and J usage is TRBJ2-3; TRBD1 is a possible D gene (5 bases). V was cut by 3 bases and J by 4 bases, with 23 bases left in between. Germline-derived CDR1 and CDR2 are ENHRY and SYGVKD. This CDR3 comprises 18 residues. CDR3 residues: CAISDAPGSRVGPDTQYF. The CDR3 nucleotides are TGTGCCATCAGTGACGCCCCCGGAAGCAGGGTAGGCCCAGATACGCAGTATTTT.

The chain links TRBV12-5 to TRBJ2-1, with 11 positions matching TRBD2. This CDR3 comprises 19 residues. Germline loops: CDR1 LGHNT, CDR2 FRNRAP. The V segment lost 3 bases and the J segment 0 bases; nucleotides outside the gene matches: 10. CDR3 nucleotide sequence: TGTGCTAGTGGTTTAAGGGCCGGGACTAGCGGAGGCTCCTACAATGAGCAGTTCTTC. This codes for CASGLRAGTSGGSYNEQFF.

The chain couples TRBV7-2 to TRBJ1-2, with D perhaps TRBD1 (6 bases). Germline CDR1 is SGHTA and CDR2 is FQGNSA. Trimming stripped 7 bases from V and 3 bases from J, with 15 bases between. This CDR3 spans 14 amino acids. For the CDR3, the DNA is TGTGCCAGCAACGCCGTGGGGGGCGACTATGGCTACACCTTC. Protein: CASNAVGGDYGYTF.

The chain has TRBV2 and TRBJ2-6; D not certain. The V and J ends lost 8 bases and 4 bases respectively, with 15 bases between them. The CDR3 contains 15 residues. Germline V gene lookup returns CDR1 SNHLY and CDR2 FYNNEI. This CDR3 is CASSELGYGANVLTF. The CDR3 DNA reads as TGTGCCAGCTCTGAACTCGGCTACGGGGCCAACGTCCTGACTTTC.

This clonotype was seen more than once but under ten times. This chain links TRBV5-1 with TRBJ2-5, with TRBD2 identical over 8 bases. J gave up 7 bases and V 4 bases, and 12 bases lay outside the gene matches. This CDR3 is built from 15 residues. Looked up from germline, CDR1 is SGHRS and CDR2 is YFSETQ. The CDR3 DNA sequence: TGCGCCAGCAGCAAAAGAGTGGGACTAGAGGCGACCCAGTACTTC. Translated: CASSKRVGLEATQYF.

This chain joins TRBV5-1 and TRBJ2-1, with 9 bases lining up with TRBD2. The J segment lost 13 bases and the V segment lost 2 bases, leaving 4 bases of the junction unmatched. Germline CDR1 is SGHRS and CDR2 is YFSETQ. The CDR3 runs to 12 residues. The CDR3 region has the DNA TGCGCCAGCAGCTTAATAGCGGGGGATCAGTTCTTC. Translating it yields CASSLIAGDQFF.

This clonotype was picked up one time. This chain uses TRBV12-3 or TRBV12-4 with TRBJ2-7, with 10 bases that match TRBD2. The CDR3 extends over 14 amino acids. With V trimmed by 6 bases and J by 7 bases, 9 bases remained unmatched. CDR3 sequence reads: CASRPPGLAHEQYF. CDR3 in DNA: TGTGCCAGCAGACCTCCGGGACTAGCGCATGAGCAGTACTTC.

This clonotype was counted a few times. V and J are TRBV15 and TRBJ2-1, with D tentatively TRBD1 (6 bases). CDR1 and CDR2 from the germline V gene are LNHNV and YYDKDF (reference sequence). V lost 1 base to trimming and J lost 2 bases, with 12 bases between them. The CDR3 covers 16 residues. The CDR3 DNA follows: TGTGCCACCAGCAGAGGAGAGGGGGACCCCTACAATGAGCAGTTCTTC. It is translated as CATSRGEGDPYNEQFF.